The rows below give T cell receptor beta chains drawn from one sample of a study of blood T cells in healthy people across ages. One entry per CDR3 protein, called by TCRdb with MiXCR from the 5' RACE reads. The sample holds some 320,000 distinct CDR3 sequences, roughly 29% seen once. The sequenced sample consisted of blood. All receptors come from a woman in her 70s in good health. Each CDR3 is given with its conserved first and last residue. Fields, in order: J gene, clone size, V gene, D gene, CDR3 protein, CDR3 DNA. A D gene is named only where the DNA matches it firmly. Clone size appears in some rows only: once, few, many, or a class for an expanded clone.

>TRBJ2-5|.|TRBV29-1|.
CSVDPGGSETQYF
TGCAGCGTTGATCCGGGGGGCAGCGAGACCCAGTACTTC
>TRBJ1-1|.|TRBV5-5|.
CASSLFPDMNTEAFF
TGTGCCAGCAGCTTATTCCCAGACATGAACACTGAAGCTTTCTTT
>TRBJ2-1|few|TRBV6-5|TRBD2
CASSYSSLAGAPRGHEQFF
TGTGCCAGCAGTTACTCGAGTCTAGCGGGAGCCCCCCGCGGACATGAACAGTTCTTC
>TRBJ2-4|.|TRBV7-2|.
CASSLNFGGNIQYF
TGTGCCAGCAGCTTAAATTTCGGAGGGAACATTCAGTACTTC
>TRBJ1-1|.|TRBV5-6|.
CASRLARFTEAFF
TGTGCCAGCAGGCTGGCGCGGTTTACTGAAGCTTTCTTT
>TRBJ2-1|few|TRBV7-2|TRBD2
CASSASGTSGGDEQFF
TGTGCCAGCAGCGCCTCCGGGACTAGCGGGGGGGATGAGCAGTTCTTC
>TRBJ2-1|.|TRBV6-2/TRBV6-3|.
CASTQLGSKNNEQFF
TGTGCCAGCACCCAACTGGGATCCAAAAACAATGAGCAGTTCTTC
>TRBJ2-7|.|TRBV7-2|.
CASSPERGSATYEQYF
TGTGCCAGCAGCCCAGAAAGGGGTAGCGCGACCTACGAGCAGTACTTC
>TRBJ2-4|.|TRBV28|TRBD2
CASSSQREGVKNIQYF
TGTGCCAGCAGTAGCCAGCGGGAGGGAGTCAAAAACATTCAGTACTTC
>TRBJ1-1|.|TRBV12-3/TRBV12-4|.
CASSLSPGKGTEAFF
TGTGCCAGCAGTTTAAGTCCGGGTAAGGGGACTGAAGCTTTCTTT
>TRBJ2-1|.|TRBV19|.
CASRKGSYNEQFF
TGTGCCAGTAGAAAGGGGAGTTACAATGAGCAGTTCTTC
>TRBJ1-1|.|TRBV10-3|.
CAITETTGNTEAFF
TGTGCCATCACCGAGACGACAGGGAACACTGAAGCTTTCTTT
>TRBJ2-7|.|TRBV7-9|.
CASSLVMGGTYEQYF
TGTGCCAGCAGCTTAGTTATGGGCGGAACCTACGAGCAGTACTTC
>TRBJ2-1|.|TRBV5-1|TRBD2
CASSFGTSRNEQFF
TGCGCCAGCAGCTTCGGGACTAGTCGCAATGAGCAGTTCTTC
>TRBJ2-1|many|TRBV20-1|.
CSAALGVHNEQFF
TGCAGTGCTGCGTTGGGGGTACACAATGAGCAGTTCTTC
>TRBJ1-4|.|TRBV11-2|.
CASSPGGGGELFF
TGTGCCAGCAGCCCCGGAGGGGGAGGGGAACTGTTTTTT
>TRBJ2-3|.|TRBV7-2|.
CASSSGPSSAQYF
TGTGCCAGCAGCTCCGGACCTTCCTCGGCGCAGTATTTT
>TRBJ2-4|.|TRBV4-1|TRBD2
CASSQEGIAGAKNIQYF
TGCGCCAGCAGCCAAGAGGGAATAGCGGGAGCCAAAAACATTCAGTACTTC
>TRBJ2-3|.|TRBV12-3/TRBV12-4|TRBD1
CASFRTGSFGTQYF
TGTGCCAGCTTTCGGACAGGTTCTTTTGGTACGCAGTATTTT
>TRBJ2-5|many|TRBV7-8|.
CASSLDNRQETQYF
TGTGCCAGCAGCTTAGATAATAGGCAAGAGACCCAGTACTTC
>TRBJ2-1|few|TRBV6-1|.
CASSERALSYNEQFF
TGTGCCAGCAGTGAAAGGGCCCTCTCCTACAATGAGCAGTTCTTC
>TRBJ1-2|.|TRBV6-5|.
CASSYQPRGLYGYTF
TGTGCCAGCAGTTACCAGCCCCGGGGCCTCTATGGCTACACCTTC
>TRBJ2-3|few|TRBV29-1|TRBD1
CSVDRGRTTDTQYF
TGCAGCGTTGATAGGGGGCGGACCACAGATACGCAGTATTTT
>TRBJ1-5|.|TRBV2|TRBD1
CASSGTGGNQPQHF
TGTGCCAGCAGCGGGACAGGGGGTAATCAGCCCCAGCATTTT
>TRBJ1-5|once|TRBV4-2|.
CASSQERKGINQPQHF
TGTGCCAGCAGCCAAGAGAGAAAAGGAATCAATCAACCCCAGCATTTT
>TRBJ2-4|.|TRBV29-1|.
CSVATGGLGPSKNIQYF
TGCAGCGTTGCGACAGGAGGGTTAGGTCCATCCAAAAACATTCAGTACTTC
>TRBJ1-2|few|TRBV25-1|.
CASSLGSSPYGYTF
TGTGCCAGCAGTTTGGGGTCCTCACCCTATGGCTACACCTTC
>TRBJ2-5|.|TRBV7-2|TRBD2
CASSFKSGSHQETQYF
TGTGCCAGCAGCTTTAAGAGCGGGAGTCACCAAGAGACCCAGTACTTC
>TRBJ1-2|.|TRBV7-9|.
CASTRGYGYTF
TGTGCCAGCACCCGTGGCTATGGCTACACCTTC
>TRBJ2-5|few|TRBV2|.
CASRRTVKETQYF
TGTGCCAGCAGGAGGACAGTGAAAGAGACCCAGTACTTC
>TRBJ2-7|.|TRBV3-1|TRBD1
CASSQEGTGYLPYEQYF
TGTGCCAGCAGCCAAGAAGGGACAGGGTATTTACCCTACGAGCAGTACTTC
>TRBJ1-2|.|TRBV6-2/TRBV6-3|TRBD1
CASSYTGAGGYTF
TGTGCCAGCAGTTACACAGGGGCCGGGGGCTACACCTTC
>TRBJ2-7|.|TRBV4-3|.
CASSQKLEDEQYF
TGCGCCAGCAGCCAAAAACTAGAGGACGAGCAGTACTTC
>TRBJ2-2|few|TRBV11-1|.
CASSYGGGGRPGELFF
TGTGCCAGCAGCTACGGAGGGGGTGGAAGGCCCGGGGAGCTGTTTTTT
>TRBJ2-5|few|TRBV5-1|TRBD2
CASSSVGGSGETQYF
TGCGCCAGCAGCTCCGTCGGGGGGTCGGGAGAGACCCAGTACTTC
>TRBJ2-2|.|TRBV9|TRBD1
CASSPSDRSGTGELFF
TGTGCCAGCAGCCCTTCGGACAGGTCGGGCACCGGGGAGCTGTTTTTT
>TRBJ1-5|.|TRBV12-3/TRBV12-4|TRBD1
CASSLSGQGNQPQHF
TGTGCCAGCAGTTTATCGGGACAGGGCAATCAGCCCCAGCATTTT
>TRBJ2-3|few|TRBV28|TRBD2
CASSLSPGRGAGGLNTQYF
TGTGCCAGCAGTTTATCCCCCGGCCGGGGGGCGGGAGGGTTGAATACGCAGTATTTT